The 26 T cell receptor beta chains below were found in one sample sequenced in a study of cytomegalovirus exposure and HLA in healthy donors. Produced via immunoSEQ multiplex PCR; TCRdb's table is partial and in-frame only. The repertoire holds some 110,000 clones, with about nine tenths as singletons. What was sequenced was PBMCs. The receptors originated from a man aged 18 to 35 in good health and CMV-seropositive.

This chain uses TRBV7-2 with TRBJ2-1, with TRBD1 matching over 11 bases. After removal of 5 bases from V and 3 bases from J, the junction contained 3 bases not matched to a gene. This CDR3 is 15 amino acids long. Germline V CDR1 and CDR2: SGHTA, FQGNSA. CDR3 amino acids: CASSTGTGGYNEQFF. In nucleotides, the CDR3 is TGTGCCAGCAGCACCGGGACAGGGGGCTACAATGAGCAGTTCTTC.

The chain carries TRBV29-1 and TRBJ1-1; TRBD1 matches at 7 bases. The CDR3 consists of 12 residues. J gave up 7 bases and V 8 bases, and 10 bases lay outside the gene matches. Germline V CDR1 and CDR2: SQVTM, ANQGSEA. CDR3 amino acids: CSTRTGTDEAFF. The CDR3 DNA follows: TGCAGCACCCGAACCGGGACAGATGAAGCTTTCTTT.

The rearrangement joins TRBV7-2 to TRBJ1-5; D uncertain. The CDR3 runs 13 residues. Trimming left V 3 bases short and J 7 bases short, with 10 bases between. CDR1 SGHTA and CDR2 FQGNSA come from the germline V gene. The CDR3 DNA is TGTGCCAGCAGCTTTCAAGGGAGGCAGCCCCAGCATTTT. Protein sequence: CASSFQGRQPQHF.

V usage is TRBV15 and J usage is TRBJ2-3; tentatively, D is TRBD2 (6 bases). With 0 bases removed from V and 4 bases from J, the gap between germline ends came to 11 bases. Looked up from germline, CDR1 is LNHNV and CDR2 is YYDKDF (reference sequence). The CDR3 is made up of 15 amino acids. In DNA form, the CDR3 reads TGTGCCACCAGCAGAGATCTCAGACTAGCAGATACGCAGTATTTT. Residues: CATSRDLRLADTQYF.

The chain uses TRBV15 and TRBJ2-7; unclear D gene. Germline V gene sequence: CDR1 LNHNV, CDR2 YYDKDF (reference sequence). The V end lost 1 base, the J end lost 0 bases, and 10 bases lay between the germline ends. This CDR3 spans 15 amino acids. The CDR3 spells CATSRGGRSSYEQYF. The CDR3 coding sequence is TGTGCCACCAGCAGAGGAGGCCGGAGCTCCTACGAGCAGTACTTC.

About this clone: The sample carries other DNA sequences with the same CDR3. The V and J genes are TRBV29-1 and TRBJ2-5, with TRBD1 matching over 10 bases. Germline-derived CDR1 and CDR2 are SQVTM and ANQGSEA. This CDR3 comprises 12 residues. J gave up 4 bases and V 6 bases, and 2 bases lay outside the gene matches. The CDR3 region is CSVDRGRETQYF. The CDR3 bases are TGCAGCGTCGACAGGGGGCGAGAGACCCAGTACTTC.

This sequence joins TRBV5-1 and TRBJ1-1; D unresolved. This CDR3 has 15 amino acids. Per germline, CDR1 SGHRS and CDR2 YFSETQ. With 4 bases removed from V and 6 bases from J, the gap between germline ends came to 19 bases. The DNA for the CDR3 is TGCGCCAGCAGCCCGGTGGGTACTAGGGATCCTGAAGCTTTCTTT. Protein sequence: CASSPVGTRDPEAFF.

The CDR3 spells CASSAAETQYF. As DNA, the CDR3 is TGTGCCAGCAGCGCCGCGGAGACCCAGTACTTC. The V call is TRBV9, the J call TRBJ2-5; D unresolved. This CDR3 has 11 residues. The germline gives CDR1 SGDLS, CDR2 YYNGEE. The V end lost 3 bases, the J end lost 5 bases, and 5 bases lay between the germline ends.

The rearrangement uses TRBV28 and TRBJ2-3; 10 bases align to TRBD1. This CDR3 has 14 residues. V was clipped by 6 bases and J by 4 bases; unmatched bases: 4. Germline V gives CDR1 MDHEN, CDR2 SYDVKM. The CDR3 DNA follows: TGTGCCAGCAGCTCGACAGGGGGCCCAGATACGCAGTATTTT. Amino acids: CASSSTGGPDTQYF.

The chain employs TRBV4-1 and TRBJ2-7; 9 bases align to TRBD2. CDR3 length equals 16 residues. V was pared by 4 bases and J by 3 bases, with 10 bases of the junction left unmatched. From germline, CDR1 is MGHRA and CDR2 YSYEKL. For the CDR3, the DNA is TGCGCCAGCAGCCCCTTTAGCGGGGGAACTAACTACGAGCAGTACTTC. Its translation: CASSPFSGGTNYEQYF.

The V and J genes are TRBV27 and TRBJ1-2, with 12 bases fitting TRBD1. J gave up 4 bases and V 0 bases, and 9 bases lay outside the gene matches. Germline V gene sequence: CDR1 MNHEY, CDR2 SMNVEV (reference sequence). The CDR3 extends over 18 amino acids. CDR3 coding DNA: TGTGCCAGCAGTTTATCCCTGGGACAGGGGGCTCTAGGCTATGGCTACACCTTC. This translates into CASSLSLGQGALGYGYTF.

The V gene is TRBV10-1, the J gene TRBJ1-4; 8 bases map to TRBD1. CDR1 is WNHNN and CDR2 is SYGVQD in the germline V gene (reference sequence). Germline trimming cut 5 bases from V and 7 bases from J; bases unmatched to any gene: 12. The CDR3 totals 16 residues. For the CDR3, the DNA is TGCGCCAGCAGTCATCGGGAGGACAGGGTGATTGAAAAACTGTTTTTT. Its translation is CASSHREDRVIEKLFF.

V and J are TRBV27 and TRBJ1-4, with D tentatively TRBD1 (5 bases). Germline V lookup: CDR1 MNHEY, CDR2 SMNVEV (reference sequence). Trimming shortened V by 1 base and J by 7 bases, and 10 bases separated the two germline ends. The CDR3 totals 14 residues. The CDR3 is CASSLLGGTEKLFF. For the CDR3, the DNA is TGTGCCAGCAGTTTATTGGGGGGGACTGAAAAACTGTTTTTT.

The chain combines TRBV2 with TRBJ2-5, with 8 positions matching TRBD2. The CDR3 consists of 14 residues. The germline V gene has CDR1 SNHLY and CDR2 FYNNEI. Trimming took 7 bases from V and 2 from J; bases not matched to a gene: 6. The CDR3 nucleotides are TGTGCCAGCACAGCGGGGGCCCTTCAAGAGACCCAGTACTTC. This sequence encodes CASTAGALQETQYF.

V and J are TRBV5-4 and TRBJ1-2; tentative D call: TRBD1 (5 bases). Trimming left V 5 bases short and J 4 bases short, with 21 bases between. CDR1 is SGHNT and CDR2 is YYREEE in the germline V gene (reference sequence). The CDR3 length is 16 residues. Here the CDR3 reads CASRAKGGRVSYGYTF. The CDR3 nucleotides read TGTGCCAGCAGAGCGAAGGGCGGCAGGGTTAGCTATGGCTACACCTTC.

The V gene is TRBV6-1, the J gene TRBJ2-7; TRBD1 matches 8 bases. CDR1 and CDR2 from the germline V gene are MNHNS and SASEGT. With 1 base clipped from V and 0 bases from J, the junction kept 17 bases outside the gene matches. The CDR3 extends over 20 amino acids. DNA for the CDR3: TGTGCCAGCAGTGAAGGTTGGGGGACAGGACGCATCCTTGACTCCTACGAGCAGTACTTC. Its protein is CASSEGWGTGRILDSYEQYF.

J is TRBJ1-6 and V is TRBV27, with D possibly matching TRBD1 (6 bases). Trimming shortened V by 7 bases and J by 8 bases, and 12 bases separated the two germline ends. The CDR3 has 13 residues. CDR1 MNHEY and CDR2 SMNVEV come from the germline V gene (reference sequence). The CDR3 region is CASKIQGDSPLHF. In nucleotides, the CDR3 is TGTGCCAGCAAAATACAGGGTGATTCACCCCTCCACTTT.

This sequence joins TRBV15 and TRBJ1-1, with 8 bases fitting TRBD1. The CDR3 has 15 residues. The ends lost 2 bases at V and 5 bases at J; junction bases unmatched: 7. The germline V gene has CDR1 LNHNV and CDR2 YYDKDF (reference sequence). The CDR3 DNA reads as TGTGCCACCAGCAGAACCGGACAGGGACGTACTGAAGCTTTCTTT. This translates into CATSRTGQGRTEAFF.

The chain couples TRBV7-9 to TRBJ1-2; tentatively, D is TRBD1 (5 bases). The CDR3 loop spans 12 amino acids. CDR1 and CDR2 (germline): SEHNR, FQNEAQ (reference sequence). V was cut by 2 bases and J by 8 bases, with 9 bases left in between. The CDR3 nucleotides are TGTGCCAGCAGCTTATCAGGGATAGGCTACACCTTC. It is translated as CASSLSGIGYTF.

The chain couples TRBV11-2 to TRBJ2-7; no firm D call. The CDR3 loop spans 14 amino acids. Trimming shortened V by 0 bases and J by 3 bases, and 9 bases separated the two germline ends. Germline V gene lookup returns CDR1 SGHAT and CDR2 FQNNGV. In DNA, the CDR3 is TGTGCCAGCAGCTTAGAATTACGGAGCTACGAGCAGTACTTC. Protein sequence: CASSLELRSYEQYF.

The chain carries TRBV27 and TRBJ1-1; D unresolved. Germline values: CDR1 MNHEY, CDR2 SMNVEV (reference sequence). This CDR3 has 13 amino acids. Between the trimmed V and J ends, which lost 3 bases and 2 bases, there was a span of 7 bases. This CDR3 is CASSFSQNTEAFF. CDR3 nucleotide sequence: TGTGCCAGCAGTTTTTCACAAAACACTGAAGCTTTCTTT.

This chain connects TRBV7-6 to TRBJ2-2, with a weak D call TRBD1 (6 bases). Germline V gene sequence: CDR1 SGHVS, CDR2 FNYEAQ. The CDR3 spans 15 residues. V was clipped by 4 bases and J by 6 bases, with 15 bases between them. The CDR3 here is CASSSSWGQAGELFF. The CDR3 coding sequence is TGTGCCAGCAGCTCCAGCTGGGGGCAGGCCGGGGAGCTGTTTTTT.

The CDR3 DNA reads TGCGCCAGCAGCCACCTCGGGAACACTGAAGCTTTCTTT. It translates to CASSHLGNTEAFF. The V call is TRBV4-3, the J call TRBJ1-1; no clear D. This CDR3 has 13 residues. Germline CDR1 LGHNA, CDR2 YSLEER. Between the trimmed V and J ends, which lost 3 bases and 1 base, there was a span of 6 bases.

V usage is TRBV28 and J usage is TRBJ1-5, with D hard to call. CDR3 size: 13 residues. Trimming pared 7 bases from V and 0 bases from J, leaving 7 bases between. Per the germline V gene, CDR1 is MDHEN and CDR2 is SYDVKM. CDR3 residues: CASTSTSNQPQHF. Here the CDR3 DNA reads TGTGCCAGCACGAGTACTAGCAATCAGCCCCAGCATTTT.

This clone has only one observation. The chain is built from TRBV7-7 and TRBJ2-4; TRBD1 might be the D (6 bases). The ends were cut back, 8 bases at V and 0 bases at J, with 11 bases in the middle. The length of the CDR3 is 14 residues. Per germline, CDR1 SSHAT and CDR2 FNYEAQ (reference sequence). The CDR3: CASGQTVAKNIQYF. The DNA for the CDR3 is TGTGCCAGCGGACAGACCGTAGCCAAAAACATTCAGTACTTC.

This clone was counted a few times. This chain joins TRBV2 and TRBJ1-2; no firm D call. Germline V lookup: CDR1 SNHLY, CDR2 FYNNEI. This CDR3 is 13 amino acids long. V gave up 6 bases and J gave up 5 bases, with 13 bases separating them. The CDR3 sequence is CASSLGPRYGYTF. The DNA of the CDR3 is TGTGCCAGCAGCCTTGGGCCCCGATATGGCTACACCTTC.